The rows below give T cell receptor beta chains drawn from one sample of a study of blood T cell repertoires in COVID-19. Sequencing was performed with immunoSEQ multiplex PCR; in TCRdb, only in-frame clones are kept and a portion is missing. The repertoire holds about 84,000 clones, under 85% seen once, with around 29% in the top ten. Sequencing input: peripheral blood. These TCRs come from a woman of 80 years or more with acute or convalescent COVID-19. The CDR3 runs from the conserved cysteine through the conserved F or W. Fields, in order: J gene, V gene, CDR3 protein.

j_call: TRBJ2-7; v_call: TRBV28; cdr3_aa: CASTSPDRGRYEQYF
j_call: TRBJ2-7; v_call: TRBV27; cdr3_aa: CASSFLSTGSYEQYF
j_call: TRBJ2-7; v_call: TRBV6-5; cdr3_aa: CASTILAGGDGEQYF
j_call: TRBJ2-5; v_call: TRBV7-9; cdr3_aa: CASSPGGRQETQYF
j_call: TRBJ1-1; v_call: TRBV6-5; cdr3_aa: CASIDRGTSEAFF
j_call: TRBJ2-7; v_call: TRBV10-3; cdr3_aa: CAISRVPHYEQYF
j_call: TRBJ2-3; v_call: TRBV10-3; cdr3_aa: CAIRDWSGADTQYF
j_call: TRBJ2-2; v_call: TRBV19; cdr3_aa: CASSSTITGELFF
j_call: TRBJ2-7; v_call: TRBV4-3; cdr3_aa: CASSQGLAGAYEQYF
j_call: TRBJ2-3; v_call: TRBV5-1; cdr3_aa: CASSLGADTQYF
j_call: TRBJ1-5; v_call: TRBV24-1; cdr3_aa: CATSDSGGQGAPGQPQHF
j_call: TRBJ2-3; v_call: TRBV5-1; cdr3_aa: CASSYGTGGRRGTDTQYF
j_call: TRBJ2-1; v_call: TRBV7-2; cdr3_aa: CASSLVLGSGNEQFF
j_call: TRBJ1-2; v_call: TRBV29-1; cdr3_aa: CSVLRTQDVYYGYTF
j_call: TRBJ2-2; v_call: TRBV7-8; cdr3_aa: CASSLRLAGLTGELFF
j_call: TRBJ2-5; v_call: TRBV7-2; cdr3_aa: CASSSGTALETQYF
j_call: TRBJ2-7; v_call: TRBV2; cdr3_aa: CASNARLAGDSEQYF
j_call: TRBJ2-1; v_call: TRBV6-4; cdr3_aa: CARNRDSLYNEQFF
j_call: TRBJ1-5; v_call: TRBV18; cdr3_aa: CASSPETDSYSNQPQHF
j_call: TRBJ1-5; v_call: TRBV21-1; cdr3_aa: CASSSTGTGGNQPQHF
j_call: TRBJ2-1; v_call: TRBV29-1; cdr3_aa: CSVAGQAYNEQFF
j_call: TRBJ1-5; v_call: TRBV3-1/TRBV3-2; cdr3_aa: CASSPGTGFEQPQHF
j_call: TRBJ1-1; v_call: TRBV6-5; cdr3_aa: CASSLQGAVNTEAFF
j_call: TRBJ2-1; v_call: TRBV5-1; cdr3_aa: CASSWGQRTNEQFF
j_call: TRBJ1-2; v_call: TRBV6-5; cdr3_aa: CASSPRAGTTYGYTF
j_call: TRBJ2-2; v_call: TRBV5-8; cdr3_aa: CASSPGQGGTANTGELFF
j_call: TRBJ1-6; v_call: TRBV10-3; cdr3_aa: CAISPGTENSPLHF
j_call: TRBJ1-5; v_call: TRBV19; cdr3_aa: CASSIEGQGFQPQHF
j_call: TRBJ1-2; v_call: TRBV19; cdr3_aa: CASSITGQGAGYTF
j_call: TRBJ2-1; v_call: TRBV10-3; cdr3_aa: CAISEDSGREQFF
j_call: TRBJ1-5; v_call: TRBV7-2; cdr3_aa: CASSPGQGQPQHF
j_call: TRBJ2-7; v_call: TRBV6-5; cdr3_aa: CASSYSDSSYEQYF
j_call: TRBJ2-3; v_call: TRBV6-5; cdr3_aa: CASSYRASGPTDTQYF
j_call: TRBJ1-4; v_call: TRBV4-2; cdr3_aa: CASSQTDRRSPELFF
j_call: TRBJ2-3; v_call: TRBV24-1; cdr3_aa: CATSDTRQRQYF
j_call: TRBJ1-4; v_call: TRBV18; cdr3_aa: CASSQGANEKLFF
j_call: TRBJ2-7; v_call: TRBV21-1; cdr3_aa: CATLREQGACEQYF
j_call: TRBJ2-5; v_call: TRBV11-3; cdr3_aa: CASSLEGVETQYF
j_call: TRBJ1-2; v_call: TRBV24-1; cdr3_aa: CATSGGNNYGYTF